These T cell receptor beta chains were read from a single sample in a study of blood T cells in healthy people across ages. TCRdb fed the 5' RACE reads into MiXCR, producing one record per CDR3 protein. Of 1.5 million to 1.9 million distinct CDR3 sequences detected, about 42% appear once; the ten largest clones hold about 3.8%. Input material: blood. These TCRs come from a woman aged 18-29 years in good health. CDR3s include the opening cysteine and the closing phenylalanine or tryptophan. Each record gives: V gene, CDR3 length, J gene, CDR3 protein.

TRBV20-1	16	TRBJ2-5	CSARDVKGGVLETQYF
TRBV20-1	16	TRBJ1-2	CSATDSARGQNYGYTF
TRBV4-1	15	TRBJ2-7	CASGLFRGGSYEQYF
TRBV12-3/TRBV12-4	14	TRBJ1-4	CASRKAGEGEKLFF
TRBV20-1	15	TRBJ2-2	CSATRNSVGTGELFF
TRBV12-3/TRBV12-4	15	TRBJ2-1	CASSIRDRSYNEQFF
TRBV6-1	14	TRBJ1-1	CASSGQGRGTEAFF
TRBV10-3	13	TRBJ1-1	CAISRTGNTEAFF
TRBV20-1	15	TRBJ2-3	CSSAGGSGTTDTQYF
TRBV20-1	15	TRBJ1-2	CSARDYRGTYYGYTF
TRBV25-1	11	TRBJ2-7	CASRLFDEQYF
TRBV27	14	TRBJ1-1	CASSLSGGQGAAFF
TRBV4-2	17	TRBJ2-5	CAGSQGTSGSPYNEQYF
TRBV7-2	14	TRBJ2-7	CASSKQVRAYEQYF
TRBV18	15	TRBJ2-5	CASSPRLAGQETQYF
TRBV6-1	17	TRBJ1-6	CASSMNIMRSYNSPLHF
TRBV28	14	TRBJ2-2	CASRTGPNTGELFF
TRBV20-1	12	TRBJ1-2	CSARQANYGYTF
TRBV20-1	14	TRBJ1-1	CSAPLGGRWIEAFF
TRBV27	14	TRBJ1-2	CASSSGQGVGGYTF
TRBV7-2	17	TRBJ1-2	CASSLGVTRGDSYGYTF
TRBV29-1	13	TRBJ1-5	CSVELGDGQPQHF
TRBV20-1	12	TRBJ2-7	CSARERLSPLYF
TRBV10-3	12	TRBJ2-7	CAISADKNEQYF
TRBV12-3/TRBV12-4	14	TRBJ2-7	CASSFGSTSYEQYF
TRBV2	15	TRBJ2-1	CASRLTGGSYNEQFF
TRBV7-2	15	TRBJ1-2	CASSLQQGLNYGYTF
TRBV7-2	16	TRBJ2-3	CASSFGGAPSTDTQYF
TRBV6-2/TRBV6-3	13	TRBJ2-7	CASCQADSYEQYF